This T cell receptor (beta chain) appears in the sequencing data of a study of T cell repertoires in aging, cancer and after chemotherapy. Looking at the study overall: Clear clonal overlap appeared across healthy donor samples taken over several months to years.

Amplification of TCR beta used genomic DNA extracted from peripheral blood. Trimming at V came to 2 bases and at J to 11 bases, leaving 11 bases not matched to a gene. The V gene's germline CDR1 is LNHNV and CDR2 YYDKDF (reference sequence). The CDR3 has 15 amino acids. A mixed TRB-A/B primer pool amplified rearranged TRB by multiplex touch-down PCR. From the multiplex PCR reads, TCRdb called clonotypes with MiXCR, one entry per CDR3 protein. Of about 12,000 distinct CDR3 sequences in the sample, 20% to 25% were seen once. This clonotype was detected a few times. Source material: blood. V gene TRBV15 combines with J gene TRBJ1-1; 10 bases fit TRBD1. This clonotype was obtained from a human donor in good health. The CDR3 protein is CATSRWTGGNLGAFF. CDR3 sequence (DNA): TGTGCCACCAGCAGATGGACAGGGGGGAATTTGGGGGCTTTCTTT. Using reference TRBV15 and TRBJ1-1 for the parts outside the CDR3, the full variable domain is DAMVIQNPRYQVTQFGKPVTLSCSQTLNHNVMYWYQQKSSQAPKLLFHYYDKDFNNEADTPDNFQSRRPNTSFCFLDIRSPGLGDTAMYLCATSRWTGGNLGAFFGQGTRLTVV.